These T cell receptor beta chains were read from a single sample in a study of blood T cell repertoires in COVID-19. The data were produced by immunoSEQ multiplex PCR, yet TCRdb's version contains in-frame clones alone and is incomplete. The profile shows roughly 30,000 clones, more than 70% of them singletons. The sample was peripheral blood. These receptors were collected from a human donor in a cohort sampled during active COVID-19. CDR3s include the opening cysteine and the closing phenylalanine or tryptophan. The D gene is left open where the match is weak. A clone size is listed for some rows: how often the clone was seen (once, few, many), or a class if it is expanded.

v_call	clone_size	j_call	d_call	cdr3_nt	cdr3_aa
TRBV7-2	NA	TRBJ2-1	TRBD1	TGTGCCAGCAGCTCAAGACAGGGCTACAATGAGCAGTTCTTC	CASSSRQGYNEQFF
TRBV6-5	NA	TRBJ1-3	NA	TGTGCCAGCAACCAAGGGACTCACGGGAACACCATATATTTT	CASNQGTHGNTIYF
TRBV18	NA	TRBJ2-1	TRBD2	TGTGCCAGCTCACCGAGCGGGGGAGAGCAGTTCTTC	CASSPSGGEQFF
TRBV3-1/TRBV3-2	NA	TRBJ1-1	NA	TGTGCCAGCAGTACTACAGGGTCGGGGACTGAAGCTTTCTTT	CASSTTGSGTEAFF
TRBV19	NA	TRBJ2-3	NA	TGTGCCAGTAGTATTAGCAGGGCAGATACGCAGTATTTT	CASSISRADTQYF
TRBV18	NA	TRBJ1-1	TRBD1	TGTGCCAGCTCACCAAGAACCGGGACAGGGGGTACTGAAGCTTTCTTT	CASSPRTGTGGTEAFF
TRBV7-2	NA	TRBJ2-7	NA	TGTGCCAGCGGGACTCGGGGCGGGTACGAGCAGTACTTC	CASGTRGGYEQYF
TRBV11-1	NA	TRBJ2-5	TRBD2	TGTGCCAGCAGCCTTAGTCGGGGGGTGACTCAAGAGACCCAGTACTTC	CASSLSRGVTQETQYF
TRBV4-2	NA	TRBJ1-5	NA	TGTGCCAGCAGCCAAGTTGCAGGCCCCGTCCGTCAGCCCCAGCATTTT	CASSQVAGPVRQPQHF
TRBV30	NA	TRBJ1-4	NA	TGTGCCTGGAACCGGGGAGAAAAACTGTTTTTT	CAWNRGEKLFF
TRBV6-5	NA	TRBJ1-3	TRBD1	TGTGCCAGCAGTCGGGACAGAAACTCTGGAAACACCATATATTTT	CASSRDRNSGNTIYF
TRBV5-4	NA	TRBJ2-1	NA	TGTGCCTGCGGCAGCTCCTACAATGAGCAGTTCTTC	CACGSSYNEQFF
TRBV3-1/TRBV3-2	NA	TRBJ1-2	NA	TGTGCCAGCAGCCAATACCCCTACGGCTACACCTTC	CASSQYPYGYTF
TRBV7-2	NA	TRBJ2-5	TRBD2	TGTGCCAGCAGCTTAGCCACACTTCTAGCGGGGGCGAAACAAGAGACCCAGTACTTC	CASSLATLLAGAKQETQYF
TRBV7-2	NA	TRBJ1-2	TRBD1	TGTGCCAGCAGCTTAGGGGGGGGACAGGCGCTCTATGGCTACACCTTC	CASSLGGGQALYGYTF
TRBV7-9	NA	TRBJ1-1	NA	TGTGCCAGCAGCTTATATGGAGAAAACACTGAAGCTTTCTTT	CASSLYGENTEAFF
TRBV18	NA	TRBJ1-4	TRBD1	TGTGCCAGCTCACCGACAGGGGGTAACGAAAAACTGTTTTTT	CASSPTGGNEKLFF
TRBV2	NA	TRBJ2-5	NA	TGTGCCAGCAGTGATTCAGGGAAAGAGACCCAGTACTTC	CASSDSGKETQYF
TRBV29-1	NA	TRBJ1-5	TRBD1	TGCAGCGCCGGTGGGTGGGACAGGACTCAGCCCCAGCATTTT	CSAGGWDRTQPQHF
TRBV2	NA	TRBJ1-2	TRBD1	TGTGCCAGCAGTGTTCGGCAGGGGGATGGCTACACCTTC	CASSVRQGDGYTF
TRBV7-2	NA	TRBJ2-3	NA	TGTGCCAGCAGCCAGGACAGAGGCGCAGATACGCAGTATTTT	CASSQDRGADTQYF
TRBV3-1/TRBV3-2	once	TRBJ1-3	TRBD1	TGTGCCAGCAGCCAAATTTCAGGGGGCGCTGGAAACACCATATATTTT	CASSQISGGAGNTIYF
TRBV5-5	NA	TRBJ1-2	TRBD1	TGTGCCAGCAGCCTGACAGGGGGGATAGATGGCTACACCTTC	CASSLTGGIDGYTF
TRBV9	NA	TRBJ2-3	TRBD2	TGTGCCAGTGCCGGGACTAGCTTCACAGATACGCAGTATTTT	CASAGTSFTDTQYF
TRBV2	NA	TRBJ2-6	NA	TGTGCCAGCGCAGACTCTGGGGCCAACGTCCTGACTTTC	CASADSGANVLTF
TRBV6-5	NA	TRBJ1-1	TRBD1	TGTGCCAGCAGTAACAGGGGGCTATCGAACACTGAAGCTTTCTTT	CASSNRGLSNTEAFF
TRBV7-9	few	TRBJ1-4	NA	TGTGCCAGCAGTTTACAGTTCTCAACTAATGAAAAACTGTTTTTT	CASSLQFSTNEKLFF
TRBV4-1	NA	TRBJ2-4	NA	TGCGCCAGCAGCCAAGGACAGCTGCCGGACATTCAGTACTTC	CASSQGQLPDIQYF
TRBV2	NA	TRBJ1-1	TRBD1	TGTGCCAGCAACAGGGGTGAAGCTTTCTTT	CASNRGEAFF
TRBV2	NA	TRBJ1-5	TRBD1	TGTGCCAGCACGTGGACAGGGAATCAGCCCCAGCATTTT	CASTWTGNQPQHF
TRBV2	NA	TRBJ1-5	NA	TGTGCCAGCATGAGGGACACAAGCAATCAGCCCCAGCATTTT	CASMRDTSNQPQHF
TRBV10-3	NA	TRBJ1-5	TRBD1	TGTGCCATCAGTGAGTCGAGGACAGGGGCCGGCGCCCAGCATTTT	CAISESRTGAGAQHF